The 11 T cell receptor beta chains below all came from one sample that was sequenced in a study of cytomegalovirus exposure and HLA in healthy donors. The PCR used 60 Vbeta and 13 Jbeta primers. Produced via immunoSEQ multiplex PCR; TCRdb's table is partial and in-frame only. The sample holds approximately 170,000 clones; around 78% are singletons and the top ten take less than 2%. The source material was PBMCs. All receptors come from a man in his forties in good health and CMV-seronegative.

The chain joins TRBV7-8 to TRBJ1-1; D gene unclear. Trimming removed 2 bases from V and 2 bases from J, with 6 bases in between. Germline lookup yields CDR1 SGHVS and CDR2 FQNEAQ. The CDR3 consists of 13 residues. The CDR3 bases are TGTGCCAGCAGCTTATACATAAACACTGAAGCTTTCTTT. This sequence encodes CASSLYINTEAFF.

The rearrangement joins TRBV27 to TRBJ1-1, with unresolved D. The CDR3 totals 14 residues. Trimming cost V 6 bases and J 1 base, with 12 bases left between them. CDR1 is MNHEY, CDR2 SMNVEV, per germline (reference sequence). In DNA, the CDR3 is TGTGCCAGCAGCCTCCGGCCGGGGAACACTGAAGCTTTCTTT. It codes for CASSLRPGNTEAFF.

The chain links TRBV30 to TRBJ2-4; tentative D call: TRBD2 (6 bases). From germline, CDR1 is GTSNPN and CDR2 SVGIG (reference sequence). V was shortened by 0 bases and J by 0 bases, with 18 bases between the two germline ends. The CDR3 spans 18 residues. CDR3 bases: TGTGCCTGGAGTGTAAGGGGAGGCGGTGGGCTAGCCAAAAACATTCAGTACTTC. Encoded protein: CAWSVRGGGGLAKNIQYF.

The rearrangement uses TRBV7-3 and TRBJ2-7; possibly TRBD1 for D (7 bases). Germline V lookup: CDR1 SGHTA, CDR2 FQGTGA. With 2 bases removed from V and 2 bases from J, the gap between germline ends came to 16 bases. The CDR3 totals 16 residues. The DNA of the CDR3 is TGTGCCAGCAGCTTAGGCGGGACAGTGCCTACCTACGAGCAGTACTTC. This codes for CASSLGGTVPTYEQYF.

This clone has only a few counts. The chain couples TRBV28 to TRBJ1-5, with D unresolved. CDR1 is MDHEN and CDR2 is SYDVKM in the germline V gene. Trimming left V 10 bases short and J 4 bases short, with 17 bases between. This CDR3 region has 14 residues. The CDR3 region is CATFTPRKNQPQHF. The CDR3 DNA is TGTGCCACCTTTACCCCCAGGAAAAATCAGCCCCAGCATTTT.

This chain links TRBV2 with TRBJ1-2, with 9 bases lining up with TRBD1. The CDR3 runs to 14 residues. Germline CDR1 and CDR2: SNHLY and FYNNEI. Trimming at V came to 6 bases and at J to 5 bases, leaving 7 bases not matched to a gene. This chain's CDR3 is CASSPPGQGYGYTF. CDR3 bases: TGTGCCAGCAGCCCACCGGGACAGGGTTATGGCTACACCTTC.

This clone was detected once. V is TRBV28 and J is TRBJ1-2, with 8 bases fitting TRBD1. J gave up 8 bases and V 4 bases, and 3 bases lay outside the gene matches. CDR1 is MDHEN, CDR2 SYDVKM, per germline. The CDR3 covers 12 residues. This chain's CDR3 is CASSSTGVGYTF. In DNA, the CDR3 is TGTGCCAGCAGTTCGACAGGGGTCGGCTACACCTTC.

This clone was seen once. The chain is built from TRBV19 and TRBJ2-1; the D is unclear. V lost 3 bases to trimming and J lost 9 bases, with 9 bases between them. Germline assignment: CDR1 LNHDA and CDR2 SQIVND (reference sequence). This CDR3 has 12 residues. The CDR3 coding sequence is TGTGCCAGTAGTATGCGGCAGCTTGAGCAGTTCTTC. It translates to CASSMRQLEQFF.

The DNA of the CDR3 is TGCGCCAGCAGCCCAGGGACAGGGGGCGTTTGGGAGCTGTTTTTT. Its translation: CASSPGTGGVWELFF. This sequence joins TRBV4-1 and TRBJ2-2, with 12 nucleotides matching TRBD1. The V segment lost 4 bases and the J segment 9 bases; nucleotides outside the gene matches: 6. The CDR3 extends over 15 amino acids. Germline CDR1 is MGHRA and CDR2 is YSYEKL.

The chain carries TRBV6-1 and TRBJ1-2; 7 positions match TRBD1. The V gene's germline CDR1 is MNHNS and CDR2 SASEGT. The trim removed 7 bases at V and 8 bases at J, leaving 7 bases unmatched. The CDR3 loop spans 12 amino acids. DNA of the CDR3: TGTGCCAGCACCTCGACAGGGCACGGCTACACCTTC. Protein: CASTSTGHGYTF.

The rearrangement uses TRBV27 and TRBJ1-3, with TRBD1 as a possible D gene (5 bases). CDR1 is MNHEY, CDR2 SMNVEV, per germline (reference sequence). V lost 5 bases and J lost 1, with 9 bases in between. The CDR3 runs 14 residues. The CDR3 DNA reads TGTGCCAGCAGTCCCGGGGGGTCTGGAAACACCATATATTTT. Translation gives CASSPGGSGNTIYF.